This T cell receptor (beta chain) came from a study of blood T cell repertoires in COVID-19. This table comes from immunoSEQ multiplex PCR, and its TCRdb copy is limited to in-frame clones, with some not included. The sample lists around 190,000 clones; more than 80% were seen once. Sequencing input: peripheral blood. The receptor was isolated from an older woman with acute or convalescent COVID-19.

CDR3 region: CASSLERPSAGTQYF. The DNA of the CDR3 is TGTGCCAGCAGCCTCGAGAGGCCTTCCGCGGGTACGCAGTATTTT. This chain connects TRBV27 to TRBJ2-3, with TRBD2 as a possible D gene (5 bases). Trimming shortened V by 6 bases and J by 8 bases, and 21 bases separated the two germline ends. This CDR3 comprises 15 residues. Germline V gives CDR1 MNHEY, CDR2 SMNVEV (reference sequence).